These 22 T cell receptor beta chains share one sample of origin, sequenced in a study of shared clonotypes between healthy human individuals. The protocol was immunoSEQ multiplex PCR, while the TCRdb copy is restricted to in-frame clones and leaves out a portion. The data show fewer than 350,000 clones, with 80% to 90% seen just once and around 15% held by the top ten. Source material: memory CD8+ T cells sorted from blood. The subset: CD45RO+ cells pooled with CCR7-negative TemRA cells. The receptors stem from a man younger than 30 in good health.

The chain employs TRBV27 and TRBJ1-2; unclear D gene. The CDR3 loop spans 14 amino acids. The V and J ends lost 5 bases and 0 bases respectively, with 10 bases between them. Germline CDR1 reads MNHEY; CDR2 reads SMNVEV (reference sequence). The CDR3 spells CASSPGRTNYGYTF. The CDR3 nucleotides are TGTGCCAGCAGTCCAGGACGTACTAACTATGGCTACACCTTC.

The CDR3 DNA follows: TGTGCCAGCAGCCCGACACACCGCTGGGAGGGAAACACTGAAGCTTTCTTT. Amino acid sequence: CASSPTHRWEGNTEAFF. The rearrangement joins TRBV11-2 to TRBJ1-1, with D unresolved. Looked up from germline, CDR1 is SGHAT and CDR2 is FQNNGV. V lost 5 bases and J lost 2, with 21 bases in between. The CDR3 runs to 17 residues.

The rearrangement uses TRBV4-1 and TRBJ2-7; 9 nucleotides line up with TRBD2. CDR1 and CDR2 (germline): MGHRA, YSYEKL. The length of the CDR3 is 15 residues. Trimming took 4 bases from V and 4 from J; bases not matched to a gene: 8. The CDR3 DNA reads TGCGCCAGCAGCCCCAAGTCTAGCGGGGCATACGAGCAGTACTTC. It yields the protein CASSPKSSGAYEQYF.

The chain recombines TRBV10-2 with TRBJ2-7; 8 bases align to TRBD2. The J segment lost 2 bases and the V segment lost 3 bases, leaving 6 bases of the junction unmatched. Germline V gene data show CDR1 as WSHSY and CDR2 as SAAADI. The CDR3 contains 15 residues. In DNA, the CDR3 is TGCGCCAGCAGTGACGGGAGGGAGGGGACCTACGAGCAGTACTTC. It translates to CASSDGREGTYEQYF.

The DNA for the CDR3 is TGTGCCAGCAGCTCCAAGGCTAGCGGGGGAAGCAATGAGCAGTTCTTC. It specifies CASSSKASGGSNEQFF. The chain couples TRBV11-1 to TRBJ2-1, with 10 bases matching TRBD2. The ends lost 4 bases at V and 6 bases at J; junction bases unmatched: 9. The CDR3 runs to 16 residues. Germline V CDR1 and CDR2: SGHAT, FQDESV (reference sequence). Full variable domain (outside the CDR3, taken from reference TRBV11-1 and TRBJ2-1): EAEVAQSPRYKITEKSQAVAFWCDPISGHATLYWYRQILGQGPELLVQFQDESVVDDSQLPKDRFSAERLKGVDSTLKIQPAELGDSAMYLCASSSKASGGSNEQFFGPGTRLTVL.

This clone was counted a single time. The chain couples TRBV10-3 to TRBJ2-3, with 11 bases aligning to TRBD1. There are 14 residues in the CDR3. Germline V gives CDR1 ENHRY, CDR2 SYGVKD. V trimming: 6 bases; J trimming: 5 bases; junction bases outside the gene matches: 4. CDR3 region: CAIRDRGQEDTQYF. CDR3 bases: TGTGCCATCAGGGACAGGGGGCAAGAAGATACGCAGTATTTT.

The chain combines TRBV30 with TRBJ1-1; D not certain. The CDR3 is 10 residues long. Between the trimmed V and J ends, which lost 2 bases and 5 bases, there was a span of 3 bases. In germline, CDR1 is GTSNPN, CDR2 SVGIG (reference sequence). Here the CDR3 DNA reads TGTGCCTGGAGTTGGACTGAAGCTTTCTTT. As protein: CAWSWTEAFF.

V is TRBV6-1 and J is TRBJ1-2; D uncertain. V dropped 2 bases and J dropped 0 bases, with 10 bases sitting between them. CDR3 size: 15 residues. Germline V gene lookup returns CDR1 MNHNS and CDR2 SASEGT. The CDR3: CASSERRVANYGYTF. CDR3 nucleotide sequence: TGTGCCAGCAGTGAAAGAAGGGTAGCTAACTATGGCTACACCTTC.

This clone was counted at least ten times. V and J are TRBV28 and TRBJ2-5; 8 bases are shared with TRBD1. V dropped 5 bases and J dropped 4; count of bases not matched to a gene: 9. The CDR3 spans 15 residues. Germline V gene data show CDR1 as MDHEN and CDR2 as SYDVKM. CDR3 residues: CASSLRGRESETQYF. CDR3 nucleotides: TGTGCCAGCAGTCTCAGGGGGCGCGAGTCAGAGACCCAGTACTTC.

This rearrangement joins TRBV28 to TRBJ2-7, with TRBD2 matching 7 bases. Per the germline V gene, CDR1 is MDHEN and CDR2 is SYDVKM. CDR3 length: 14 residues. V was pared by 3 bases and J by 1 base, with 3 bases of the junction left unmatched. CDR3 bases: TGTGCCAGCAGTTTTCCGCGGGGGTCCTACGAGCAGTACTTC. Residues: CASSFPRGSYEQYF.

This chain links TRBV4-2 with TRBJ2-7; 9 nucleotides align to TRBD2. Germline V CDR1 and CDR2: LGHNA, YNFKEQ. Trimming removed 5 bases from V and 1 base from J; junction bases left unmatched: 6. CDR3 length: 15 amino acids. CDR3 loop: CASSFGTSTSYEQYF. In nucleotides, the CDR3 is TGTGCCAGCAGCTTTGGGACTAGCACATCCTACGAGCAGTACTTC.

The gene calls are TRBV5-6 and TRBJ1-2; D gene ambiguous. Trimming pared 5 bases from V and 0 bases from J, leaving 17 bases between. CDR3 length: 16 amino acids. Germline V lookup: CDR1 SGHDT, CDR2 YYEEEE. Written as DNA, the CDR3 is TGTGCCAGCAGGGAGGGAAACAGAGCCCCTAACTATGGCTACACCTTC. Protein product: CASREGNRAPNYGYTF.

The chain has TRBV10-3 and TRBJ2-7, with TRBD1 identical over 8 bases. CDR1 is ENHRY, CDR2 SYGVKD, per germline. The V and J ends lost 2 bases and 3 bases, in that order; junction bases with no gene match: 3. The CDR3 has 14 amino acids. CDR3: CAISEGQGLYEQYF. The DNA for the CDR3 is TGTGCCATCAGTGAGGGACAGGGTCTCTACGAGCAGTACTTC.

A note on this clone: At one of its ends the junction is not consistent with the germline gene, which may arise from a read error. This rearrangement joins TRBV5-1 to TRBJ2-4; 10 positions agree with TRBD1. The CDR3 extends over 15 amino acids. Germline V gene sequence: CDR1 SGHRS, CDR2 YFSETQ. This chain's CDR3 is CASSLDRGAKNIQYF. CDR3 DNA sequence: TGCGCCAGCAGTTTGGACAGGGGGGCCAAAAACATTCAGTACTTC.

The V call is TRBV10-3, the J call TRBJ1-2, with D tentatively TRBD1 (5 bases). This CDR3 is built from 14 residues. The V end was cut by 4 bases, the J end by 1 base, with 10 bases between. Germline CDR1 is ENHRY and CDR2 is SYGVKD. This CDR3 is CAISGGIDNYGYTF. DNA of the CDR3: TGTGCCATCAGTGGGGGGATTGATAACTATGGCTACACCTTC.

V usage is TRBV7-8 and J usage is TRBJ1-5, with D possibly being TRBD1 (5 bases). The CDR3 sequence is 16 residues long. Germline values: CDR1 SGHVS, CDR2 FQNEAQ. Between the trimmed V and J ends, which lost 4 bases and 2 bases, there was a span of 15 bases. The CDR3 reads CASSYLGQGRNQPQHF. CDR3 DNA: TGTGCCAGCAGCTACCTTGGGCAGGGCCGCAATCAGCCCCAGCATTTT. The variable domain in full, completed from reference TRBV7-8 and TRBJ1-5, reads GAGVSQSPRYKVAKRGQDVALRCDPISGHVSLFWYQQALGQGPEFLTYFQNEAQLDKSGLPSDRFFAERPEGSVSTLKIQRTQQEDSAVYLCASSYLGQGRNQPQHFGDGTRLSIL.

The V call is TRBV6-6, the J call TRBJ2-2, with D possibly matching TRBD2 (5 bases). V lost 0 bases, J lost 7 bases, and 9 bases lay in between. This CDR3 contains 14 residues. Per the germline V gene, CDR1 is MNHNY and CDR2 is SVGAGI (reference sequence). This CDR3 reads CASSYSTGIGELFF. The CDR3 DNA sequence: TGTGCCAGCAGTTACTCGACGGGGATCGGGGAGCTGTTTTTT.

The V and J genes are TRBV4-3 and TRBJ1-1, with 7 bases fitting TRBD1. Germline assignment: CDR1 LGHNA and CDR2 YSLEER. Trimming took 1 base from V and 0 from J; bases not matched to a gene: 5. This CDR3 region has 16 residues. The CDR3 DNA follows: TGCGCCAGCAGCCAAGGGCTCGGGACAGTGAACACTGAAGCTTTCTTT. Its translation: CASSQGLGTVNTEAFF.

The DNA of the CDR3 is TGTGCCAGCAGAGGCAGGGCCGAAGGGATTTATCAGCCCCAGCATTTT. This sequence encodes CASRGRAEGIYQPQHF. V gene TRBV27 combines with J gene TRBJ1-5; possible D gene TRBD1, 5 bases. The V gene's germline CDR1 is MNHEY and CDR2 SMNVEV (reference sequence). Trimming took off 6 bases at V and 5 bases at J, with 20 bases between the two ends. This CDR3 region has 16 residues.

A word on this clone: This specimen includes other DNA sequences encoding the same CDR3. The chain carries TRBV7-2 and TRBJ2-7; no clear D gene. Germline V lookup: CDR1 SGHTA, CDR2 FQGNSA. The CDR3 loop spans 11 amino acids. V lost 5 bases and J lost 3, with 5 bases in between. The CDR3 spells CASSTNYEQYF. CDR3 in DNA: TGTGCCAGCAGCACGAACTACGAGCAGTACTTC.

The chain recombines TRBV6-5 with TRBJ2-7, with 8 bases identical to TRBD2. J gave up 3 bases and V 6 bases, and 10 bases lay outside the gene matches. The germline CDR1 and CDR2 sequences are MNHEY and SVGAGI. There are 15 residues in the CDR3. The CDR3 reads CASRPQGLVGYEQYF. The DNA for the CDR3 is TGTGCCAGCAGACCCCAGGGACTAGTGGGCTACGAGCAGTACTTC.

V is TRBV5-5 and J is TRBJ2-7, with D maybe TRBD2 (6 bases). V gave up 5 bases and J gave up 0 bases, with 18 bases separating them. The CDR3 sequence is 16 residues long. Germline V gene sequence: CDR1 SGHKS, CDR2 YYEKEE (reference sequence). In nucleotides, the CDR3 is TGTGCCAGCAGTCCCGGGACTCACTCCCCCTCCTACGAGCAGTACTTC. Translation: CASSPGTHSPSYEQYF.